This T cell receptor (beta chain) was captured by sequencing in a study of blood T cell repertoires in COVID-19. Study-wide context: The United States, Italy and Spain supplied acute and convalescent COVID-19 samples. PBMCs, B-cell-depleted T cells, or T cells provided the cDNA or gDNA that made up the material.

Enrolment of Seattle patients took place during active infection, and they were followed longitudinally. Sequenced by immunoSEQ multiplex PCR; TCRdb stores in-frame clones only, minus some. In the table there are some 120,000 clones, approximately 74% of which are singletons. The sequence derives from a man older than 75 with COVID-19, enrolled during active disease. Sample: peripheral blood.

The CDR3 spells CASSQRETGGELFF. The CDR3 nucleotides read TGTGCCAGCAGCCAGCGGGAGACTGGCGGGGAGCTGTTTTTT. This sequence joins TRBV3-1 (or the pseudogene TRBV3-2) and TRBJ2-2, with 7 positions matching TRBD2. V lost 3 bases and J lost 7; bases outside the gene matches: 5. Germline loops: CDR1 LGHDT, CDR2 YNNKEL (reference sequence). This CDR3 is built from 14 residues.